The 23 T cell receptor beta chains below all came from one sample that was sequenced in a study of blood T cell repertoires in COVID-19. Sequencing used immunoSEQ multiplex PCR; TCRdb keeps in-frame clones, though not all of them. This sample carries about 160,000 clones, around 84% of them seen once, and the ten largest clones take 1% to 1.2%. The sequenced sample consisted of peripheral blood. Receptors were obtained from a middle-aged man with acute or convalescent COVID-19.

This clone was found once. This chain uses TRBV3-1 (or the pseudogene TRBV3-2) with TRBJ1-2, with D perhaps TRBD1 (5 bases). V was trimmed by 4 bases and J by 4 bases, leaving 10 bases between them. The V gene's germline CDR1 is LGHDT and CDR2 YNNKEL (reference sequence). The CDR3 covers 13 residues. CDR3 bases: TGTGCCAGCAGCCGGGGACTCCGCTATGGCTACACCTTC. This gives the protein CASSRGLRYGYTF.

The chain carries TRBV25-1 and TRBJ2-1, with a tentative D call TRBD1 (5 bases). There are 13 residues in the CDR3. Germline lookup yields CDR1 MGHDK and CDR2 SYGVNS. Trimming took 2 bases from V and 12 from J, leaving 14 bases between them. The CDR3 sequence is CASSESDSPRQFF. For the CDR3, the DNA is TGTGCCAGCAGTGAAAGTGACAGTCCCCGGCAGTTCTTC.

The J gene is TRBJ2-3, the V gene TRBV12-3 or TRBV12-4; D might be TRBD1 (6 bases). The CDR3 has 12 residues. Between the trimmed V and J ends, which lost 5 bases and 11 bases, there was a span of 14 bases. The CDR3 DNA reads TGTGCCAGCAGTACAGGGTCCAGGGGGCAGTATTTT. Translated: CASSTGSRGQYF.

This sequence joins TRBV7-2 and TRBJ1-4, with D unresolved. Trimming removed 6 bases at V and 7 bases at J, with 15 bases between. This CDR3 comprises 14 residues. Looked up from germline, CDR1 is SGHTA and CDR2 is FQGNSA. The CDR3 bases are TGTGCCAGCAGTCGGGGTTCCAGAAGTGAAAAACTGTTTTTT. Amino acids: CASSRGSRSEKLFF.

Regarding this clone: A read error may account for a junction end that differs from germline. This chain links TRBV9 with TRBJ2-1, with D hard to call. Germline V CDR1 and CDR2: SGDLS, YYNGEE. The CDR3 contains 16 residues. The CDR3 reads CAGSVVGSTTYNEQFF. The CDR3 region has the DNA TGTGCCGGCAGCGTAGTCGGCAGCACTACCTACAATGAGCAGTTCTTC.

The V call is TRBV6-5, the J call TRBJ1-2; TRBD1 matches at 9 bases. Germline CDR1 MNHEY, CDR2 SVGAGI. Trimming took 6 bases from V and 6 from J; bases not matched to a gene: 5. The CDR3 extends over 13 amino acids. CDR3 region: CASRTGGFNGYTF. The DNA for the CDR3 is TGTGCCAGCAGAACAGGGGGCTTCAATGGCTACACCTTC.

This chain joins TRBV14 and TRBJ2-5, with no clear D. V lost 4 bases, J lost 2 bases, and 11 bases lay in between. The CDR3 length is 14 residues. Germline loops: CDR1 SGHDN, CDR2 FVKESK. Written as DNA, the CDR3 is TGTGCCAGCAGCCTGCCTAGGTTACAAGAGACCCAGTACTTC. Translated: CASSLPRLQETQYF.

This clone was recorded many times. The chain joins TRBV30 to TRBJ1-1; TRBD1 might be the D (6 bases). Trimming cost V 0 bases and J 11 bases, with 16 bases left between them. Germline values: CDR1 GTSNPN, CDR2 SVGIG (reference sequence). The CDR3 runs to 13 residues. CDR3 residues: CAWSVTHIQGAFF. The CDR3 DNA reads as TGTGCCTGGAGTGTAACCCATATCCAGGGGGCTTTCTTT.

The chain combines TRBV7-3 with TRBJ2-7; TRBD1 aligns across 7 bases. J was trimmed by 1 base and V by 0 bases; bases with no gene match: 3. This CDR3 spans 15 amino acids. Germline V lookup: CDR1 SGHTA, CDR2 FQGTGA. For the CDR3, the DNA is TGTGCCAGCAGCTTAACAGGGGGCCTTTCCTACGAGCAGTACTTC. Its translation is CASSLTGGLSYEQYF.

The rearrangement uses TRBV19 and TRBJ2-7; possibly TRBD2 for D (5 bases). This CDR3 region has 17 residues. The germline V gene has CDR1 LNHDA and CDR2 SQIVND (reference sequence). Trimming stripped 4 bases from V and 5 bases from J, with 24 bases between. As DNA, the CDR3 is TGTGCCAGTAGTACGGCTGACCTACTCCGAGCGGCGGACGAGCAGTACTTC. Protein sequence: CASSTADLLRAADEQYF.

This clone has more than one count but fewer than ten. This chain links TRBV14 with TRBJ2-2, with D possibly being TRBD2 (6 bases). The CDR3 is 13 residues long. Germline assignment: CDR1 SGHDN and CDR2 FVKESK. V lost 2 bases and J 5 bases, leaving 6 bases between the germline ends. CDR3 sequence (DNA): TGTGCCAGCAGCCAACGGGGGACCGGGGAGCTGTTTTTT. As protein: CASSQRGTGELFF.

The J gene is TRBJ2-1, the V gene TRBV3-1 (or the pseudogene TRBV3-2), with a possible D match to TRBD2 (6 bases). There are 15 residues in the CDR3. Trimming stripped 1 base from V and 7 bases from J, with 14 bases between. Germline V gene data show CDR1 as LGHDT and CDR2 as YNNKEL (reference sequence). CDR3: CASSQGAGRGNEQFF. CDR3 nucleotide sequence: TGTGCCAGCAGCCAAGGTGCCGGCCGGGGGAATGAGCAGTTCTTC.

In DNA, the CDR3 is TGTGCCAGCTCACCCTTAGGGGCCAACGTCCTGACTTTC. This sequence encodes CASSPLGANVLTF. The chain is built from TRBV18 and TRBJ2-6; D unclear. CDR1 KGHSH and CDR2 LQKENI come from the germline V gene. This CDR3 has 13 residues. The germline V and J ends were trimmed by 3 bases and 4 bases, with 4 bases remaining between them.

This clone has only one observation. V usage is TRBV10-3 and J usage is TRBJ2-4; a possible D gene is TRBD1 (6 bases). V was clipped by 10 bases and J by 3 bases, with 16 bases between them. Germline V lookup: CDR1 ENHRY, CDR2 SYGVKD. The CDR3 loop spans 14 amino acids. The CDR3 reads CATSGQLDKNIQYF. As DNA, the CDR3 is TGTGCCACCTCCGGACAGCTAGACAAAAACATTCAGTACTTC.

The rearrangement uses TRBV30 and TRBJ2-2; D may be TRBD1 (6 bases). CDR1 and CDR2 from the germline V gene are GTSNPN and SVGIG (reference sequence). V was clipped by 0 bases and J by 6 bases, with 20 bases between them. This CDR3 spans 17 amino acids. CDR3 amino acids: CAWSVLGGRSTPGELFF. CDR3 DNA: TGTGCCTGGAGTGTACTAGGGGGACGGTCGACTCCCGGGGAGCTGTTTTTT. The full variable domain, completed using reference TRBV30 and TRBJ2-2, is SQTIHQWPATLVQPVGSPLSLECTVEGTSNPNLYWYRQAAGRGLQLLFYSVGIGQISSEVPQNLSASRPQDRQFILSSKKLLLSDSGFYLCAWSVLGGRSTPGELFFGEGSRLTVL.

For this clone: At the DNA level, this CDR3 is encoded by other sequences in the same sample as well. The chain couples TRBV11-2 to TRBJ1-5; TRBD1 is a possible D gene (5 bases). The CDR3 loop spans 15 amino acids. Germline CDR1 is SGHAT and CDR2 is FQNNGV. Trimming removed 1 base from V and 0 bases from J, with 7 bases in between. CDR3 in DNA: TGTGCCAGCAGCTTAGGACAGTATAGCAATCAGCCCCAGCATTTT. Translation gives CASSLGQYSNQPQHF.

The chain carries TRBV9 and TRBJ1-1; D is perhaps TRBD1 (5 bases). The CDR3 runs to 14 residues. In germline, CDR1 is SGDLS, CDR2 YYNGEE. V was shortened by 1 base and J by 3 bases, with 10 bases between the two germline ends. The CDR3 coding sequence is TGTGCCAGCAGCGTAAGGGGATGGGACACTGAAGCTTTCTTT. This sequence encodes CASSVRGWDTEAFF.

Comments on this clone: Within the sample, other DNA sequences also encode this same CDR3. The J gene is TRBJ1-1, the V gene TRBV18, with TRBD1 as a possible D gene (5 bases). This CDR3 region has 13 residues. The germline V gene has CDR1 KGHSH and CDR2 LQKENI. Deletions cut 5 bases from V and 1 base from J, with 8 bases between. In DNA form, the CDR3 reads TGTGCCAGCTCATTACAGGAGAACACTGAAGCTTTCTTT. Its protein is CASSLQENTEAFF.

This chain uses TRBV5-1 with TRBJ2-2; D may be TRBD1 (6 bases). The CDR3 covers 18 residues. Trimming removed 0 bases from V and 5 bases from J, with 20 bases in between. From germline, CDR1 is SGHRS and CDR2 YFSETQ. CDR3 nucleotide sequence: TGCGCCAGCAGCTTGGGGATACAGGGAAAAGGAGGAACCGGGGAGCTGTTTTTT. As protein: CASSLGIQGKGGTGELFF.

The chain has TRBV11-3 and TRBJ2-5, with TRBD1 identical over 10 bases. Looked up from germline, CDR1 is SGHNT and CDR2 is YENEEA. The CDR3 contains 16 residues. The junction had 10 bases not matched to a gene; V was cut back by 5 bases and J by 4 bases. The CDR3 spells CASSTGGTGERETQYF. The CDR3 region has the DNA TGTGCCAGCAGCACCGGGGGGACAGGGGAACGAGAGACCCAGTACTTC.

The genes are TRBV5-1 and TRBJ1-2; unclear D gene. The germline gives CDR1 SGHRS, CDR2 YFSETQ. This CDR3 has 15 residues. V lost 0 bases, J lost 8 bases, and 17 bases lay in between. The CDR3 spells CASSLEGTAGSGYTF. In DNA, the CDR3 is TGCGCCAGCAGCTTGGAGGGTACCGCGGGCTCCGGCTACACCTTC.

The V gene is TRBV6-5, the J gene TRBJ2-7; 11 bases agree with TRBD1. CDR3 length equals 14 residues. V shed 4 bases and J 3 bases; nucleotides not matched to a gene: 2. CDR1 and CDR2 (germline): MNHEY, SVGAGI. CDR3: CASSSDRGLYEQYF. For the CDR3, the DNA is TGTGCCAGCAGTTCGGACAGGGGGCTCTACGAGCAGTACTTC.

This rearrangement joins TRBV18 to TRBJ1-2, with D unresolved. The CDR3 runs 15 residues. V was trimmed by 1 base and J by 2 bases, leaving 11 bases between them. The germline CDR1 and CDR2 sequences are KGHSH and LQKENI. Written as DNA, the CDR3 is TGTGCCAGCTCACCACTGAGGGCAGAGAACTATGGCTACACCTTC. Protein product: CASSPLRAENYGYTF.